This is a list of T cell receptor beta chains from one sample in a study of cytomegalovirus exposure and HLA in healthy donors. Profiling relied on immunoSEQ multiplex PCR, and the TCRdb table lists in-frame clones only, not all of them. Among 99,000 or so clones listed, approximately 82% were seen once. Sequencing input: PBMCs. These receptors all stem from a female donor in good health and CMV-seropositive. Each CDR3 is given with its conserved first and last residue. A D gene is named only where the DNA matches it firmly. Clone size appears in some rows only: once, few, many, or a class for an expanded clone.

v_gene	d_gene	j_gene	abundance	CDR3nt	CDR3aa
TRBV6-8	TRBD1	TRBJ2-7	-	TGTGCCAGCAGCCAGGACAGGGAAGCCCCCTACGAGCAGTACTTC	CASSQDREAPYEQYF
TRBV5-4	-	TRBJ1-2	-	TGTGCCAGCAGCTTGGATCGGGCGGGGGGCTACACCTTC	CASSLDRAGGYTF
TRBV11-3	TRBD1	TRBJ1-5	-	TGTGCCAGCAGCTTCCCTAGGGGGGACAGGGGCCACCGCAATCAGCCCCAGCATTTT	CASSFPRGDRGHRNQPQHF
TRBV13	TRBD1	TRBJ1-4	few	TGTGCCAGCAGCCCCAATCCCGGGACAGCCTATGAAAAACTGTTTTTT	CASSPNPGTAYEKLFF
TRBV4-1	-	TRBJ2-7	-	TGCGCCAGCAGCCAACTTGAGACTACCCTCTACGAGCAGTACTTC	CASSQLETTLYEQYF
TRBV6-5	-	TRBJ1-2	-	TGTGCCAGCAGAACAGGGTTTGGCTACACCTTC	CASRTGFGYTF
TRBV7-9	TRBD1	TRBJ2-7	-	TGTGCCAGCAGCCCCACGGGACAGGGGACCTACGAGCAGTACTTC	CASSPTGQGTYEQYF
TRBV2	-	TRBJ1-1	-	TGTGCCAGCAGTGACCCTCCCGGGACTGAAGCTTTCTTT	CASSDPPGTEAFF
TRBV5-1	TRBD1	TRBJ2-1	few	TGCGCCAGCAGCCGGGCCGGGACAGACAATGAGCAGTTCTTC	CASSRAGTDNEQFF
TRBV6-5	-	TRBJ2-7	-	TGTGCCAGCAGTTCTCCTCAGGGTCCCAAGGGGGACGAGCAGTACTTC	CASSSPQGPKGDEQYF
TRBV5-1	TRBD1	TRBJ2-3	-	TGCGCCAGCAGCTCGCAGGGGGAAAGCACAGATACGCAGTATTTT	CASSSQGESTDTQYF
TRBV6-5	-	TRBJ1-1	-	TGTGCCAGCACTTCAGTGAACACTGAAGCTTTCTTT	CASTSVNTEAFF
TRBV5-1	-	TRBJ2-5	-	TGCGCCAGCAGCTTGAGTGACTCAGAGACCCAGTACTTC	CASSLSDSETQYF
TRBV7-9	-	TRBJ2-7	few	TGTTCCAGCAGCTTATTCGGGGACGAGCAGTACTTC	CSSSLFGDEQYF
TRBV29-1	TRBD1	TRBJ1-2	-	TGCAGCGTCGGGACAGGGTCTTCGAACTATGGCTACACCTTC	CSVGTGSSNYGYTF
TRBV28	TRBD1	TRBJ2-3	-	TGTGCCAGCAGCACAGGGGTCCGGGAAGATACGCAGTATTTT	CASSTGVREDTQYF
TRBV4-1	-	TRBJ2-1	-	TGCGCCAGCAGCCAAGATTTGCGGGGTCTGTACAATGAGCAGTTCTTC	CASSQDLRGLYNEQFF
TRBV12-5	-	TRBJ2-7	few	TGTGCTAGTGGTTTCCCCACCTCCGAGGGCTCCTACGAGCAGTACTTC	CASGFPTSEGSYEQYF
TRBV7-2	-	TRBJ1-3	-	TGTGCCAGCAGCTTTAACAGGGATCTCGGAAACACCATATATTTT	CASSFNRDLGNTIYF
TRBV5-4	TRBD1	TRBJ2-1	-	TGTGCCAGCAGCTTTAGGGGGCATGAGCAGTTCTTC	CASSFRGHEQFF
TRBV27	TRBD2	TRBJ2-1	once	TGTGCCAGCAGTTCAGAGCGGGAGACGGGGAATGAGCAGTTCTTC	CASSSERETGNEQFF
TRBV2	-	TRBJ2-1	-	TGTGCCAGCAGACCGACAGGGAGGAATGAGCAGTTCTTC	CASRPTGRNEQFF
TRBV6-6	TRBD2	TRBJ2-1	-	TGTGCCAGCAGTTACCGCGGGAGCGCCATCTACAATGAGCAGTTCTTC	CASSYRGSAIYNEQFF
TRBV15	-	TRBJ2-7	-	TGTGCCACCAGCAGAGATCGTGGCGGCCGCTCCTACGAGCAGTACTTC	CATSRDRGGRSYEQYF
TRBV18	TRBD1	TRBJ2-1	-	TGTGCCAGCTCACATTACAGGGGGACGAACAATGAGCAGTTCTTC	CASSHYRGTNNEQFF
TRBV28	TRBD1	TRBJ1-4	-	TGTGCCACCAAGCCTTCTCGACAGGGGGCTAATGAAAAACTGTTTTTT	CATKPSRQGANEKLFF
TRBV19	TRBD1	TRBJ2-7	-	TGTGCCAGTAGTCTGGGGGACAGGTGGAACGAGCAGTACTTC	CASSLGDRWNEQYF
TRBV5-1	-	TRBJ1-1	-	TGCGCCAGCAGCTTGGGCAGGGAATGGACTGAAGCTTTCTTT	CASSLGREWTEAFF
TRBV28	TRBD1	TRBJ2-6	-	TGTGCCAGCAGTTCCCACAGGGGCCCTGGGGCCAACGTCCTGACTTTC	CASSSHRGPGANVLTF
TRBV10-3	-	TRBJ1-1	-	TGTGCCATCACCCCCGGACAGTTGAACACTGAAGCTTTCTTT	CAITPGQLNTEAFF
TRBV7-6	TRBD1	TRBJ2-3	-	TGTGCCAGCAGCCTAGATCCCCCTCGGACAGGAGCAGATACGCAGTATTTT	CASSLDPPRTGADTQYF
TRBV15	-	TRBJ2-5	-	TGTGCCACCAGCGGACACCTAGAACGGACCCAGTACTTC	CATSGHLERTQYF
TRBV10-1	-	TRBJ1-1	-	TGCGCCAGCAGTGACGGGACGGGGGTCACTGAAGCTTTCTTT	CASSDGTGVTEAFF
TRBV13	-	TRBJ2-7	-	TGTGCCAGCAGCCCCGGAACAGGGTCTTTTTACGAGCAGTACTTC	CASSPGTGSFYEQYF
TRBV5-4	-	TRBJ2-3	-	TGTGCCAGCAGCGTACTAGGAGATACGCAGTATTTT	CASSVLGDTQYF
TRBV4-1	TRBD1	TRBJ1-1	-	TGCGCCAGCAGCCAGCTGACAGGGGGCCTAAACACTGAAGCTTTCTTT	CASSQLTGGLNTEAFF
TRBV19	TRBD2	TRBJ2-3	-	TGTGCCAGTAGGAGCGTAGCGGGGGGTTACACAGATACGCAGTATTTT	CASRSVAGGYTDTQYF
TRBV28	TRBD2	TRBJ2-7	-	TGTGCCAGCACTTATAGCGGGAGCTCCTACGAGCAGTACTTC	CASTYSGSSYEQYF
TRBV5-4	-	TRBJ2-7	-	TGTGCCAGCAGCTTGCGGACAGACTACGAGCAGTACTTC	CASSLRTDYEQYF
TRBV27	TRBD2	TRBJ2-7	-	TGTGCCAGCAGTTTAAGGCGCCGTGGGACTAGCGGGAGAGTGTCCTACGAGCAGTACTTC	CASSLRRRGTSGRVSYEQYF
TRBV6-6	-	TRBJ2-6	once	TGTGCCAGCATCTCCGGGGCCAACGTCCTGACTTTC	CASISGANVLTF
TRBV14	TRBD1	TRBJ2-1	-	TGTGCCAGCAGCCAAGGTTGGACAGGGGGTTCGGGCAATGAGCAGTTCTTC	CASSQGWTGGSGNEQFF
TRBV28	-	TRBJ2-3	-	TGTGCCAGCAGTCCCTATCAGGGGAGTAGCACAGATACGCAGTATTTT	CASSPYQGSSTDTQYF
TRBV18	TRBD1	TRBJ2-1	-	TGTGCCAGCTCATACGGGACAGGGGGCAAGTACAATGAGCAGTTCTTC	CASSYGTGGKYNEQFF
TRBV7-2	-	TRBJ2-2	-	TGTGCCAGCAGCTCACTAGCCCTCGGCGGGGAGCTGTTTTTT	CASSSLALGGELFF
TRBV6-1	TRBD1	TRBJ2-3	-	TGTGCCAGCAGTGAGAGACAGGGCGTGGGCACAGATACGCAGTATTTT	CASSERQGVGTDTQYF
TRBV28	-	TRBJ2-3	-	TGTGCCAGCCAGGACTTCACAGATACGCAGTATTTT	CASQDFTDTQYF
TRBV10-3	-	TRBJ1-1	-	TGTGCCATCAGGCAGCGGGGGGATACGAACACTGAAGCTTTCTTT	CAIRQRGDTNTEAFF
TRBV21-1	-	TRBJ1-5	-	TGTGCCAGCAGCAATGGACAGGGGCCGTTTTATAGCAATCAGCCCCAGCATTTT	CASSNGQGPFYSNQPQHF